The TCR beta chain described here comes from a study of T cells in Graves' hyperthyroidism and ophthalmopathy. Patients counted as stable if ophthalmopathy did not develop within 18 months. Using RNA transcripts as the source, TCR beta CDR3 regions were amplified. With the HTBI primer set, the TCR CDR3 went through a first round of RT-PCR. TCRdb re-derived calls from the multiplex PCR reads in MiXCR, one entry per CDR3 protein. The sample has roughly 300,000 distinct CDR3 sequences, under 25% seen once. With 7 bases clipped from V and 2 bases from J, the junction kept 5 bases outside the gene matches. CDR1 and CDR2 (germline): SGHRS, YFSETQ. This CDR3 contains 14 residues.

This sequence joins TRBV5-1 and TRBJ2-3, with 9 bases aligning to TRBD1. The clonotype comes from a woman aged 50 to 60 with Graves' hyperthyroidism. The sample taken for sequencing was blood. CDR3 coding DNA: TGCGCCAGCCAGGACAGGGGCTACACAGATACGCAGTATTTT. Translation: CASQDRGYTDTQYF.